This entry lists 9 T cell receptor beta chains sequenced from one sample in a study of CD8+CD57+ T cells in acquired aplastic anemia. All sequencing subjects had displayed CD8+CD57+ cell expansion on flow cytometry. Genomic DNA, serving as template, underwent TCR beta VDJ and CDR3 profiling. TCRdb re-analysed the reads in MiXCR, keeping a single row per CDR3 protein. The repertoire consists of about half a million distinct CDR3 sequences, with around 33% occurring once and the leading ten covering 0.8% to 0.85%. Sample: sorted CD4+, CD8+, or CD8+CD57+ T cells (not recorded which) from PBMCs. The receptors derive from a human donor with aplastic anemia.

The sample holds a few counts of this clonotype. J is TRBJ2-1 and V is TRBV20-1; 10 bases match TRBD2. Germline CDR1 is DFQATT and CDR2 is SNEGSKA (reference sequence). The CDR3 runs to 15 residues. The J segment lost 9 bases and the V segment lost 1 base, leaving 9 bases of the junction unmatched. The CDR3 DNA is TGCAGTGCTAGAGCGCCAGCGGGAGGGCCTAGTGAGCAGTTCTTC. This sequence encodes CSARAPAGGPSEQFF.

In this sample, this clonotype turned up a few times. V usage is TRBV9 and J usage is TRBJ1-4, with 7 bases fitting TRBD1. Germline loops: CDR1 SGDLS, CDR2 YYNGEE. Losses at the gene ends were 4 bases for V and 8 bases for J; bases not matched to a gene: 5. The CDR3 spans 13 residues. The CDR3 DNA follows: TGTGCCAGCAGCATCGGACAGGAAGAAAAACTGTTTTTT. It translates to CASSIGQEEKLFF.

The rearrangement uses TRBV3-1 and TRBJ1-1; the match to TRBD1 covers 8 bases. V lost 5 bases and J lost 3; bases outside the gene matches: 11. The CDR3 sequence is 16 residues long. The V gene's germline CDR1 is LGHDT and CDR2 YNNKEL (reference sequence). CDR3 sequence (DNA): TGTGCCAGCAGCTTACTCGGGGACAGGCAGTACACTGAAGCTTTCTTT. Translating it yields CASSLLGDRQYTEAFF.

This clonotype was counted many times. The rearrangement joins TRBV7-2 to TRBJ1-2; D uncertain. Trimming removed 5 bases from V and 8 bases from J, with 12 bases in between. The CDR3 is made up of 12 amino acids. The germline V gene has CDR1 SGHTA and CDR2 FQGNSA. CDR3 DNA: TGTGCCAGCAGCCCGACGGAGATAGGCTACACCTTC. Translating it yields CASSPTEIGYTF.

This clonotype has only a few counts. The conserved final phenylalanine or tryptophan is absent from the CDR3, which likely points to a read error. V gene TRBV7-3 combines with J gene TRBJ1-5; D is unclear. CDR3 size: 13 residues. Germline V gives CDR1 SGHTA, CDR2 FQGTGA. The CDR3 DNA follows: TGTGCCGGCAGCTTTTCCCCAGATCAGCCCCAGCATCTT. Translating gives CAGSFSPDQPQHL.

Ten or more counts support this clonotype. The CDR3 protein is CASSTPGLSYEQYF. CDR3 DNA sequence: TGTGCCAGCAGTACTCCGGGACTCAGCTACGAGCAGTACTTC. The chain joins TRBV6-1 to TRBJ2-7; perhaps TRBD2 as D (6 bases). This CDR3 is 14 amino acids long. V dropped 5 bases and J dropped 3 bases, with 14 bases sitting between them. Per the germline V gene, CDR1 is MNHNS and CDR2 is SASEGT.

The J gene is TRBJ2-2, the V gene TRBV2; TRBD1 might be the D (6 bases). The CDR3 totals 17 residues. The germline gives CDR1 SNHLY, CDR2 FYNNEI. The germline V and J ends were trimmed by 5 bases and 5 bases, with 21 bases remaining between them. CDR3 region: CASSSPGNRVGTGELFF. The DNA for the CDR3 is TGTGCCAGCAGTTCACCAGGAAACAGGGTGGGAACCGGGGAGCTGTTTTTT.

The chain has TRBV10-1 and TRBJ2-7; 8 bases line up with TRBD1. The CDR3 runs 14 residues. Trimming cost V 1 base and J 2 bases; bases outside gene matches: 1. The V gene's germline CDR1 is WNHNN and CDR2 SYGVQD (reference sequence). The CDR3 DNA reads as TGCGCCAGCAGTGAGTTGGGACAGGCCTACGAGCAGTACTTC. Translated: CASSELGQAYEQYF.

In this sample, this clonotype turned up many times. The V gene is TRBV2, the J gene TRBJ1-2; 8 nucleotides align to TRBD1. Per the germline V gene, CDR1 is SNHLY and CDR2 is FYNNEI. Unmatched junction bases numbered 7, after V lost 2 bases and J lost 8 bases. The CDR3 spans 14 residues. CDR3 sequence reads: CASSERTPGGGYTF. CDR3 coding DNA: TGTGCCAGCAGTGAAAGGACCCCAGGGGGCGGCTACACCTTC. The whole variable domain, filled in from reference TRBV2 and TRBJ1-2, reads EPEVTQTPSHQVTQMGQEVILRCVPISNHLYFYWYRQILGQKVEFLVSFYNNEISEKSEIFDDQFSVERPDGSNFTLKIRSTKLEDSAMYFCASSERTPGGGYTFGSGTRLTVV.